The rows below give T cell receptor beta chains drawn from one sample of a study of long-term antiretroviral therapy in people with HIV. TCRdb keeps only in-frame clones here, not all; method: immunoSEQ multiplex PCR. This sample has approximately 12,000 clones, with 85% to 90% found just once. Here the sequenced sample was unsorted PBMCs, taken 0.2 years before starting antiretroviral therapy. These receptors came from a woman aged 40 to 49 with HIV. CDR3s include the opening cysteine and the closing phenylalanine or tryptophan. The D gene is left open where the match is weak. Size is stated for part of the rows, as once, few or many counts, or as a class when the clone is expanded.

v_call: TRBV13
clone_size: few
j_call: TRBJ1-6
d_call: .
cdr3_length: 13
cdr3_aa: CASERRANSPLHF
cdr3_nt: TGTGCCAGCGAGCGCAGGGCGAATTCACCCCTCCACTTT

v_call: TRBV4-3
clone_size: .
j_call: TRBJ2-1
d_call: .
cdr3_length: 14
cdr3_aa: CASSQEGRRDEQFF
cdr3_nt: TGCGCCAGCAGCCAAGAAGGCAGGAGGGATGAGCAGTTCTTC

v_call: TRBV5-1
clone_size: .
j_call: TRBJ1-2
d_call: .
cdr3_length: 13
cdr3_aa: CASSFGTAYGYTF
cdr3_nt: TGCGCCAGCAGCTTCGGGACGGCCTATGGCTACACCTTC

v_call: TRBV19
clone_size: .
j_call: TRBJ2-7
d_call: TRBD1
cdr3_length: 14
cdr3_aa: CASSSQGAFFEQYF
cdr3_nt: TGTGCCAGTTCCTCACAGGGGGCTTTCTTCGAGCAGTACTTC

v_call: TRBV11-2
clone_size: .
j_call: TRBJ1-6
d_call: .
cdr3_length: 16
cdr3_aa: CASSLEAGGPNSPLHF
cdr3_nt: TGTGCCAGCAGCTTAGAAGCGGGGGGCCCGAATTCACCCCTCCACTTT

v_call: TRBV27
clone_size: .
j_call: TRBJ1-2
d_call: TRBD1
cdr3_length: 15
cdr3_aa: CASRPLDREAYGYTF
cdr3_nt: TGTGCCAGCCGCCCCTTGGACAGGGAGGCTTATGGCTACACCTTC

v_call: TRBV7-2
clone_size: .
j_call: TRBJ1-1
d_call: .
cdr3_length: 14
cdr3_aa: CASSPLGGPKEAFF
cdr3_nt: TGTGCCAGCAGCCCGCTTGGGGGCCCTAAGGAAGCTTTCTTT

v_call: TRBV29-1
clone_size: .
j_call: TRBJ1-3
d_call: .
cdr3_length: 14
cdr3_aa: CSAEGTSSGNTIYF
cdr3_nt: TGCAGCGCGGAAGGGACCAGCTCTGGAAACACCATATATTTT

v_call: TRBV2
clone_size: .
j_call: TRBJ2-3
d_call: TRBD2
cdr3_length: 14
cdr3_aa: CASSEAVGGDTQYF
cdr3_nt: TGTGCCAGCAGTGAAGCAGTGGGAGGGGATACGCAGTATTTT

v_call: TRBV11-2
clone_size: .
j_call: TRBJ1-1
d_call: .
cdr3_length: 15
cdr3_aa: CASSLDPLLGTEAFF
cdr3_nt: TGTGCCAGCAGCTTAGATCCCCTCTTGGGCACTGAAGCTTTCTTT

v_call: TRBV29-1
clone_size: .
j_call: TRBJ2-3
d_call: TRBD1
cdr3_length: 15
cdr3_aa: CSVGRQGVSTDTQYF
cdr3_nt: TGCAGCGTTGGAAGACAGGGGGTTAGCACAGATACGCAGTATTTT

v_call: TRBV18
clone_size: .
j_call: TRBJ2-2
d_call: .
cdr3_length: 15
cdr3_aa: CASSPSSGVGGELFF
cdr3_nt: TGTGCCAGCTCACCGTCATCAGGGGTCGGCGGGGAGCTGTTTTTT

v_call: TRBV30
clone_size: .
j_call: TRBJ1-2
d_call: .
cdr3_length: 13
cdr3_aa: CAWSGAGFYGYTF
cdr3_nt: TGTGCCTGGAGTGGTGCAGGGTTCTATGGCTACACCTTC

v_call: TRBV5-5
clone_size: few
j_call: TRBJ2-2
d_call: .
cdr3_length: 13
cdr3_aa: CASSYFVPGELFF
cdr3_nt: TGTGCCAGCAGCTACTTTGTTCCCGGGGAGCTGTTTTTT

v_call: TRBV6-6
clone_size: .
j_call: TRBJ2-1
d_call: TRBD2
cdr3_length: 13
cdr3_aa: CACRLAEQNEQFF
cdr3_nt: TGTGCCTGCAGACTAGCGGAGCAGAATGAGCAGTTCTTC

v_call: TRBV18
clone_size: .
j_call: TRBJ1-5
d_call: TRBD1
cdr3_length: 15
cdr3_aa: CASSGGGVQDQPQHF
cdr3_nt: TGTGCCAGCTCAGGAGGGGGCGTTCAAGATCAGCCCCAGCATTTT

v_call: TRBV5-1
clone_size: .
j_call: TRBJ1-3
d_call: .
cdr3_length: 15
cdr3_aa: CASSLGVSSGNTIYF
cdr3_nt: TGCGCCAGCAGCTTGGGAGTGAGCTCTGGAAACACCATATATTTT

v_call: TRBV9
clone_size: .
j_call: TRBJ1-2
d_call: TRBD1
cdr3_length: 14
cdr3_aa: CASSVTGQDYGYTF
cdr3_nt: TGTGCCAGCAGCGTGACTGGACAGGACTATGGCTACACCTTC

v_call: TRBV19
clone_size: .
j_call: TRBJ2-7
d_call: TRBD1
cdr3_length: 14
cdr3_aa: CASKRTGGPYEQYF
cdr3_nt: TGTGCCAGTAAGCGGACAGGGGGGCCCTACGAGCAGTACTTC

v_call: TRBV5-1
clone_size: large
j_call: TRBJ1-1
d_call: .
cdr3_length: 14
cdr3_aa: CASFSDGGGTEAFF
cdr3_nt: TGCGCCAGCTTCTCCGACGGAGGCGGCACTGAAGCTTTCTTT

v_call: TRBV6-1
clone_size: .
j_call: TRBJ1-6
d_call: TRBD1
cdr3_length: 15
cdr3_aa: CASSTTGSYNSPLHF
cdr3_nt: TGTGCCAGCAGTACGACAGGGTCCTATAATTCACCCCTCCACTTT

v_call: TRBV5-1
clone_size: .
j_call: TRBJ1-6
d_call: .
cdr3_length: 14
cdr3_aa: CASSLGSYNSPLHF
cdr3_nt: TGCGCCAGCAGCTTAGGCTCCTATAATTCACCCCTCCACTTT

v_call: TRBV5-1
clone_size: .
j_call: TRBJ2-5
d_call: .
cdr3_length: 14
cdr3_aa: CASTFSRAQETQYF
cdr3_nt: TGCGCCAGCACGTTTTCCAGGGCTCAAGAGACCCAGTACTTC

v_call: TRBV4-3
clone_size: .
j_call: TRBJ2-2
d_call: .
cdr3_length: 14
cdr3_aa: CASSQGQITGELFF
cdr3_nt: TGCGCCAGCAGCCAAGGACAGATCACCGGGGAGCTGTTTTTT

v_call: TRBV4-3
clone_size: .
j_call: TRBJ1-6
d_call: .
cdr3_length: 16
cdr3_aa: CASSQGSVQINSPLHF
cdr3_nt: TGCGCCAGCAGCCAAGGAAGCGTTCAGATTAATTCACCCCTCCACTTT

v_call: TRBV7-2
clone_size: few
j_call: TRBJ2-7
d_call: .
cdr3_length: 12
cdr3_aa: CASSRAPYEQYF
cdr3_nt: TGTGCCAGCAGCCGGGCCCCTTACGAGCAGTACTTC

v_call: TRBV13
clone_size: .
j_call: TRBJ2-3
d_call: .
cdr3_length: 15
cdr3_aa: CASSLGGAGTDTQYF
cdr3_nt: TGTGCCAGCAGCTTAGGGGGGGCCGGCACAGATACGCAGTATTTT

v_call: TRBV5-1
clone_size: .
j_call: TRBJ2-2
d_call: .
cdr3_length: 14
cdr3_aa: CASSTTMNTGELFF
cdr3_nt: TGCGCCAGCAGCACCACAATGAACACCGGGGAGCTGTTTTTT

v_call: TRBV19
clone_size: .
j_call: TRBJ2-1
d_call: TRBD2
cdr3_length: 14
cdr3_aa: CASSSGGNYNEQFF
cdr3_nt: TGTGCCAGTAGTAGCGGGGGTAATTACAATGAGCAGTTCTTC

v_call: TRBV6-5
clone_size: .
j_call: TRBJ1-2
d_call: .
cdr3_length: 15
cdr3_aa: CASRELGGINYGYTF
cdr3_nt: TGTGCCAGCAGGGAGCTGGGGGGAATTAACTATGGCTACACCTTC

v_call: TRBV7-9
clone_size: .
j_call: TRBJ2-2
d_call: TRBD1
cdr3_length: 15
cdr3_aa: CASSFVQGMTGELFF
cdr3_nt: TGTGCCAGCAGCTTCGTACAGGGGATGACCGGGGAGCTGTTTTTT

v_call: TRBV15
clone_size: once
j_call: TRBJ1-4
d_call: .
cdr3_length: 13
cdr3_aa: CATSEGPNEKLFF
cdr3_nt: TGTGCCACGAGCGAGGGTCCAAATGAAAAACTGTTTTTT

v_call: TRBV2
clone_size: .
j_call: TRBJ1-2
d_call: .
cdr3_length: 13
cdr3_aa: CASTDTEYYGYTF
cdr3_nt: TGTGCCAGCACCGATACAGAGTACTATGGCTACACCTTC

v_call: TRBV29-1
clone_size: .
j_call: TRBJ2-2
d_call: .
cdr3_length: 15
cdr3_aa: CSVVQDGRSTGELFF
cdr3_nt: TGCAGCGTTGTCCAAGACGGCCGGTCCACCGGGGAGCTGTTTTTT

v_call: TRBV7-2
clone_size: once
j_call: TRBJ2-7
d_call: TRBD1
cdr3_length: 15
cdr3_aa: CASSLVSGQGNEQYF
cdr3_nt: TGTGCCAGCAGCTTAGTTTCGGGACAGGGGAACGAGCAGTACTTC

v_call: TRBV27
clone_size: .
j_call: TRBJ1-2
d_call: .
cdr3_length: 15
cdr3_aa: CASSVLTGPTYGYTF
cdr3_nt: TGTGCCAGCAGCGTACTTACCGGACCGACCTATGGCTACACCTTC

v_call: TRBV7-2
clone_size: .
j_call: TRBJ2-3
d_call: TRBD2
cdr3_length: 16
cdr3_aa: CASSPSGLANTDTQYF
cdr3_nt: TGTGCCAGCAGCCCTTCGGGACTAGCGAACACAGATACGCAGTATTTT

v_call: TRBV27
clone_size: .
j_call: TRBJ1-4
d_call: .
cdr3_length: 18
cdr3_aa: CASSLGVTAPATNEKLFF
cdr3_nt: TGTGCCAGCAGTTTAGGGGTAACGGCGCCGGCAACTAATGAAAAACTGTTTTTT

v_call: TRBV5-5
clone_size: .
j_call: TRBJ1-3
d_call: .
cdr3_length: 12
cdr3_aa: CASSLEGNTIYF
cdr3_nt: TGTGCCAGCAGCTTGGAAGGAAACACCATATATTTT

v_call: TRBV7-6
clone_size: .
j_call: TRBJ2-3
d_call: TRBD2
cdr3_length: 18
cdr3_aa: CASSSGLAGGRQRYTQYF
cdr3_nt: TGTGCCAGCAGCTCCGGACTAGCGGGGGGCCGACAGAGATATACGCAGTATTTT

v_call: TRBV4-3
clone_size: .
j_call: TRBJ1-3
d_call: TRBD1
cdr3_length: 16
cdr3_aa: CASSPTGTESGNTIYF
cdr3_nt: TGCGCCAGCAGCCCGACAGGGACTGAGTCTGGAAACACCATATATTTT

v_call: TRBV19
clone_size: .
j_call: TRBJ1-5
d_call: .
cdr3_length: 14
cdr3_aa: CASSIPRPNQPQHF
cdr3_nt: TGTGCCAGTAGTATACCCAGACCAAATCAGCCCCAGCATTTT

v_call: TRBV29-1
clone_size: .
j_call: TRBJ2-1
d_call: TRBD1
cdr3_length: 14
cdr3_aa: CSVKRTGGYDEQFF
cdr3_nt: TGCAGCGTTAAAAGGACAGGGGGCTACGATGAGCAGTTCTTC

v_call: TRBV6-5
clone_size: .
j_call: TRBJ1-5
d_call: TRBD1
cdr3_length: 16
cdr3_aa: CASSYGGQGVGQPQHF
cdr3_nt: TGTGCCAGCAGTTACGGGGGCCAGGGGGTCGGGCAGCCCCAGCATTTT

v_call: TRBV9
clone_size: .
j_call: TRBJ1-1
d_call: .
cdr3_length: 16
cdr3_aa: CASSPRGAIMNTEAFF
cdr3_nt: TGTGCCAGCAGCCCAAGAGGGGCCATTATGAACACTGAAGCTTTCTTT

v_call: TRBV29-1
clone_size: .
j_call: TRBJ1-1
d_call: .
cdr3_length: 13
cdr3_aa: CSGERGRGTEAFF
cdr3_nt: TGCAGCGGGGAACGGGGCCGGGGGACTGAAGCTTTCTTT

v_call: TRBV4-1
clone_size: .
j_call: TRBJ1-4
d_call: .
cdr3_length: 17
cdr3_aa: CASSRTPGGRLNEKLFF
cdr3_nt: TGCGCCAGCAGCCGGACCCCGGGTGGCCGGCTGAATGAAAAACTGTTTTTT

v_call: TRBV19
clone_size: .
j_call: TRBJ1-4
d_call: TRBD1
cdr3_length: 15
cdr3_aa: CASSSREGAAEKLFF
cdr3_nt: TGTGCCAGTAGTTCCCGGGAGGGGGCTGCTGAAAAACTGTTTTTT

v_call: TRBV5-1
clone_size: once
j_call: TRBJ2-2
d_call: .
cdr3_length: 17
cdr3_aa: CASSLGRRGANTGELFF
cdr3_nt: TGCGCCAGCAGCTTAGGGAGACGGGGGGCCAACACCGGGGAGCTGTTTTTT

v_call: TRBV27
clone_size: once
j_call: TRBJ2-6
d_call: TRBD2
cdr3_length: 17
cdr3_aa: CASSSSGTSPGANVLTF
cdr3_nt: TGTGCCAGCAGTTCCTCCGGGACTAGCCCCGGGGCCAACGTCCTGACTTTC

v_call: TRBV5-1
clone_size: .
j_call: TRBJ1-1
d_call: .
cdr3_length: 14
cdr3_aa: CASSLVVDDTEAFF
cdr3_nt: TGCGCCAGCAGCTTGGTTGTCGACGACACTGAAGCTTTCTTT

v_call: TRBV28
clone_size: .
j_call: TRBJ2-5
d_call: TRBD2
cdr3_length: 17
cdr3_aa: CASSPHPSGGYQETQYF
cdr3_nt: TGTGCCAGCAGTCCGCACCCTAGCGGGGGGTACCAAGAGACCCAGTACTTC

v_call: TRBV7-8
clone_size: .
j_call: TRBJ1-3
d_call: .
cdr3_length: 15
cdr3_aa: CASSAQWEAGNTIYF
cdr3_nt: TGTGCCAGCAGCGCACAGTGGGAAGCTGGAAACACCATATATTTT